A single T cell receptor (beta chain) is shown here with its context. The target of this receptor is not known. No much larger clonotype is one base removed from it; base qualities were not supplied. The source of the sample is a study of blood T cell repertoires in COVID-19 (dated by TCRdb to about 2020). In the study overall: Samples covering the acute and convalescent phases of COVID-19 were provided by collaborators in the United States, Italy and Spain. The prospective study material was composed of cDNA or gDNA derived from T cells, B-cell-depleted T cells, or PBMCs. The dataset comprised deeply sampled blood TCRbeta repertoires from subjects exposed to, actively infected with, or recovered from COVID-19. A freely available public database, intended as a resource for researchers studying the immune response to SARS-CoV-2, is where the repertoires were released. Samples were obtained from the ongoing ImmuneRACE study (first 160 participants) and from over a thousand subjects provided by 6 global collaborators. A de-identified subject ID, COVID-19 status, age in years and sex were almost always included in the sample metadata. HLA class I and class II types, where available, came from metadata supplied by the sample provider rather than from assay-based typing. Study-wide conclusions, independent of this receptor: The quantity of clinical and demographic metadata differed by source and by participant and was supplied without curation.

A second Seattle source provided samples from volunteer blood donors who had recovered from COVID-19. Each collaborating institution followed its own protocols to collect whole blood in K2EDTA tubes. For TCRbeta analysis, collaborator samples were shipped as frozen whole blood, as isolated PBMCs, or as DNA extracted from either sample type. TCRbeta CDR3 regions were amplified from genomic DNA using the immunoSEQ Assay, a bias-controlled multiplex PCR. Per the source publication's procedure: The number of nucleated cells in each sample was estimated from the amplification of reference gene primers within the assay. To quantify the absolute abundance of each unique TCRbeta CDR3 rearrangement, sequence reads were collapsed and filtered. For each sample, productive Simpson clonality was calculated as the square root of Simpson's diversity index over productive rearrangements. TCRdb's version of the immuneACCESS table is confined to in-frame rearrangements and falls short of the full clone set. An unresolved V gene accounts for under half of the shortfall where checked; the remainder is of unknown origin. That table gives V, J and clone size, and the DNA gave D and trimming. This sample holds roughly 250,000 clones; around 83% were observed only once. The top ten constitute 1.5% of the sample.

Reading from cysteine to phenylalanine, the CDR3 counts 16 amino acids. The retained sequence is limited to the CDR3, 48 bases, with the frame set at the first base. CDR1 and CDR2 were assigned from the germline V gene (reference sequence) as PRHDT and FYEKMQ. Compared with germline, V lacks 0 bases and J lacks 8 bases; bases without a gene match: 9. Rearrangement joined TRBV13 to TRBJ2-3; 9 of the junction bases match TRBD1. The sample consisted of peripheral blood. This TCR was sampled from a woman in her forties who had recovered from COVID-19. The sequenced DNA is TGTGCCAGCAGCTTAGGACCGGGACAGGGTATCGGTACGCAGTATTTT. It translates to CASSLGPGQGIGTQYF.